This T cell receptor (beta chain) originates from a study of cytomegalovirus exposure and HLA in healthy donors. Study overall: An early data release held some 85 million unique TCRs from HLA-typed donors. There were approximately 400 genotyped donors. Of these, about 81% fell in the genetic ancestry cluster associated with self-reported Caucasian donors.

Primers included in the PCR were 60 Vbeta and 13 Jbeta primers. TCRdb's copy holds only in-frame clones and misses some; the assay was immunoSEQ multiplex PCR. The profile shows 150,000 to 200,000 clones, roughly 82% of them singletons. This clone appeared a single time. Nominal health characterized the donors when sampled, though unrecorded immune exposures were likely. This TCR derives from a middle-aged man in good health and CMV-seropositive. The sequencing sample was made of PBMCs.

The CDR3: CASSIVAGEQYF. Here the CDR3 DNA reads TGTGCCAGTAGTATAGTTGCGGGGGAGCAGTACTTC. The chain recombines TRBV19 with TRBJ2-7; D perhaps matches TRBD2 (6 bases). The CDR3 is 12 amino acids. The V end lost 1 base, the J end lost 7 bases, and 8 bases lay between the germline ends. Germline CDR1 LNHDA, CDR2 SQIVND (reference sequence).